In this sample, the clone carrying this TCR beta chain turned up many times. The record originates from a study of CD8 T cells in ankylosing spondylitis. Researchers built TCR beta libraries using quantitative 5'-RACE with molecular barcodes. TCRdb reanalysed the 5' RACE reads using MiXCR and keeps one entry per CDR3 protein. Among around 130,000 distinct CDR3 sequences, about a tenth were seen once, and the ten largest hold about 3.6%. This CDR3 has 16 amino acids. V was clipped by 2 bases and J by 5 bases; unmatched bases: 12. Germline-derived CDR1 and CDR2 are DFQATT and SNEGSKA (reference sequence).

The source of this sequence is a male donor with ankylosing spondylitis or in good health (not recorded which). Input material: blood, either unsorted or a sorted T cell fraction (not recorded which). J is TRBJ2-7 and V is TRBV20-1, with 10 bases lining up with TRBD2. CDR3 region: CSARSASGSAEDEQYF. The CDR3 DNA sequence: TGCAGTGCTAGATCGGCTAGCGGGAGTGCCGAAGACGAGCAGTACTTC.